A single T cell receptor (beta chain) is shown here with its context. This sample is part of a study of T cell changes during pregnancy in multiple sclerosis. This CDR3 contains 14 residues. V was cut by 4 bases and J by 0 bases, with 7 bases left in between. Germline CDR1 SGHVS, CDR2 FNYEAQ. Libraries were prepared by immunoSEQ multiplex PCR; TCRdb keeps only in-frame clonotypes and omits some of them. This sample carries about 64,000 clones, roughly 87% of them seen once, and the ten largest clones take almost 6.5%. The J gene is TRBJ1-3, the V gene TRBV7-6; the D gene is possibly TRBD1 (6 bases). The clonotype was recovered from a female donor in good health, enrolled as a control in a pregnancy study. The material was peripheral blood, obtained in the third trimester of pregnancy. The CDR3 DNA sequence: TGTGCCAGCAGCTCGGACAGCTCTGGAAACACCATATATTTT. Translated, it gives CASSSDSSGNTIYF.